Below, 11 T cell receptor beta chains from the same sample are listed, as sequenced in a study of T cell repertoires in cytomegalovirus infection. No antigen has been identified for these receptors. TCRdb re-analysed the reads in MiXCR, keeping a single row per CDR3 protein. The repertoire holds around 300,000 distinct CDR3 sequences, around 20% seen once, with approximately 19% in the top ten. Sequenced material: cultured PBMCs, taken from culture after CMV antigen stimulation. The source is a human donor in good health (CMV status not recorded). Some clones in this sample may be carry-over from other donors' samples.

This clonotype occurred many times. The rearrangement joins TRBV11-3 to TRBJ1-1; possible D gene TRBD1, 5 bases. The CDR3 totals 18 residues. Looked up from germline, CDR1 is SGHNT and CDR2 is YENEEA. The germline V and J ends were trimmed by 0 bases and 0 bases, with 17 bases remaining between them. DNA for the CDR3: TGTGCCAGCAGCTTAGATCAGGGAGGATCTCGCATGAACACTGAAGCTTTCTTT. It is translated as CASSLDQGGSRMNTEAFF.

In this sample, this clonotype turned up many times. The chain couples TRBV7-2 to TRBJ1-6; the D is unclear. Germline assignment: CDR1 SGHTA and CDR2 FQGNSA. The CDR3 has 15 amino acids. Trimming removed 1 base from V and 1 base from J, with 5 bases in between. The CDR3 loop is CASSLDRSYNSPLHF. The CDR3 DNA reads TGTGCCAGCAGCTTAGACAGATCCTATAATTCACCCCTCCACTTT.

The rearrangement links TRBV5-4 to TRBJ2-1; D possibly corresponds to TRBD2 (6 bases). Looked up from germline, CDR1 is SGHNT and CDR2 is YYREEE (reference sequence). V was pared by 6 bases and J by 7 bases, with 17 bases between. The CDR3 extends over 14 amino acids. CDR3 in DNA: TGTGCCAGCACCCTGGAGGGTCCTAGGAATGAGCAGTTCTTC. Translation: CASTLEGPRNEQFF.

This clonotype was detected ten times or more. The chain is built from TRBV12-5 and TRBJ2-7; D gene unclear. Germline V CDR1 and CDR2: LGHNT, FRNRAP. CDR3 length: 13 amino acids. V was clipped by 6 bases and J by 5 bases, with 14 bases between them. The CDR3 nucleotides are TGTGCTAGTGGGTTTGCTGAAGAGGACGAGCAGTACTTC. As protein: CASGFAEEDEQYF.

V and J are TRBV6-2 or TRBV6-3 and TRBJ2-1, with a tentative D call TRBD1 (6 bases). Germline CDR1 is MNHEY and CDR2 is SVGEGT. The V gene lost 6 bases and the J gene lost 14 bases, with 11 bases spanning the gap. The CDR3 extends over 10 amino acids. The CDR3 DNA sequence: TGTGCCAGCAGGGATAGGACAGAGTTCTTC. Protein sequence: CASRDRTEFF.

The rearrangement joins TRBV25-1 to TRBJ1-2; TRBD1 aligns across 8 bases. In germline, CDR1 is MGHDK, CDR2 SYGVNS. Unmatched junction bases numbered 3, after V lost 4 bases and J lost 5 bases. There are 13 residues in the CDR3. The CDR3: CASSGDRGYGYTF. In DNA form, the CDR3 reads TGTGCCAGCAGTGGAGACAGGGGTTATGGCTACACCTTC.

The CDR3 spells CASSYSPGVGNQPQHF. CDR3 in DNA: TGTGCCAGCAGTTACAGCCCCGGTGTGGGCAATCAGCCCCAGCATTTT. The rearrangement joins TRBV6-5 to TRBJ1-5; D is ambiguous. Trimming pared 2 bases from V and 2 bases from J, leaving 13 bases between. The CDR3 runs to 16 residues. Germline V lookup: CDR1 MNHEY, CDR2 SVGAGI.

This clonotype was counted only a few times. The chain employs TRBV29-1 and TRBJ2-7; D is undetermined. The CDR3 is 11 amino acids. CDR1 is SQVTM, CDR2 ANQGSEA, per germline. V shed 8 bases and J shed 2 bases, with 10 bases lying between them. CDR3 protein: CSRLGTYEQYV. CDR3 DNA sequence: TGCAGCCGGCTGGGGACCTACGAGCAGTACGTC.

V is TRBV20-1 and J is TRBJ2-7, with D perhaps TRBD2 (6 bases). Germline V gives CDR1 DFQATT, CDR2 SNEGSKA (reference sequence). V lost 5 bases to trimming and J lost 3 bases, with 20 bases between them. The CDR3 totals 15 residues. This CDR3 is CSAPSLSSGDYEQYF. As DNA, the CDR3 is TGCAGTGCTCCCTCCTTAAGTAGCGGAGACTACGAGCAGTACTTC.

The rearrangement links TRBV6-5 to TRBJ2-1; 12 nucleotides match TRBD2. J lost 6 bases, V lost 2 bases, and 5 bases had no gene match. CDR3 length: 16 residues. From germline, CDR1 is MNHEY and CDR2 SVGAGI. The CDR3: CASSYGLAGFRNEQFF. Written as DNA, the CDR3 is TGTGCCAGCAGTTACGGACTAGCGGGATTTCGCAATGAGCAGTTCTTC.

At least ten counts were recorded for this clonotype. The chain couples TRBV28 to TRBJ2-6; D is uncertain. V was cut by 8 bases and J by 0 bases, with 23 bases left in between. This CDR3 is built from 19 residues. The germline V gene has CDR1 MDHEN and CDR2 SYDVKM. The CDR3 reads CASRRATLTPLSGANVLTF. The CDR3 nucleotides are TGTGCCAGCCGACGAGCGACCCTCACTCCACTCTCTGGGGCCAACGTCCTGACTTTC.